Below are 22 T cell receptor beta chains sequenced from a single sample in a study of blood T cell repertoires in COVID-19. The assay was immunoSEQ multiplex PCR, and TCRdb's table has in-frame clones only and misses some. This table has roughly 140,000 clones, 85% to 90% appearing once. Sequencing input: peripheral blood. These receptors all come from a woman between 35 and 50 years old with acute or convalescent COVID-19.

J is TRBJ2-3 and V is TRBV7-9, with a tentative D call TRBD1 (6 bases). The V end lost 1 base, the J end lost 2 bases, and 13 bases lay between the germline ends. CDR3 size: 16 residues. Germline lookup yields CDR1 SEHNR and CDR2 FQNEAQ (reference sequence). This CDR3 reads CASSLDPGDLTDTQYF. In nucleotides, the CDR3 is TGTGCCAGCAGCTTAGATCCAGGGGACCTCACAGATACGCAGTATTTT.

The CDR3, as DNA: TGTGCCAGCAGTGACATACAAAGGGGCTATGGCTACACCTTC. Amino acids: CASSDIQRGYGYTF. The V and J genes are TRBV6-4 and TRBJ1-2; the D gene is possibly TRBD1 (5 bases). V was pared by 2 bases and J by 4 bases, with 11 bases between. There are 14 residues in the CDR3. CDR1 is MRHNA and CDR2 is SNTAGT in the germline V gene.

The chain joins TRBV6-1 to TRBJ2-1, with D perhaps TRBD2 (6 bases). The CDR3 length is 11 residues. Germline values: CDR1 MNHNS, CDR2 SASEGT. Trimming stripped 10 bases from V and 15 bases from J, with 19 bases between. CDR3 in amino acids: CATLRDSLPFF. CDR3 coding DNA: TGTGCCACACTAAGGGACTCCCTCCCGTTCTTC.

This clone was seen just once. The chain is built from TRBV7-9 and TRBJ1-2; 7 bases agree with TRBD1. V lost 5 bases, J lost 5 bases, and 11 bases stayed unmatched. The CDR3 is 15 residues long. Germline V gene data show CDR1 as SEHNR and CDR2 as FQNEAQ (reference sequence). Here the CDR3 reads CASSPPRGQSYGYTF. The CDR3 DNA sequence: TGTGCCAGCAGCCCCCCAAGGGGACAGTCATATGGCTACACCTTC.

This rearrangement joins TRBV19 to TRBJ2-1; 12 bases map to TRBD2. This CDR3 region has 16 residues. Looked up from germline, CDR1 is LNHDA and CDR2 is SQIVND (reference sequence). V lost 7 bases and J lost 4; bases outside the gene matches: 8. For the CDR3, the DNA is TGTGCCAGTACCCCGGGGACTAGCGGGTATTACAATGAGCAGTTCTTC. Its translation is CASTPGTSGYYNEQFF.

CDR3 in DNA: TGTGCCAGCAGCTTAGGGGGCACGAACACCGGGGAGCTGTTTTTT. Protein product: CASSLGGTNTGELFF. This chain uses TRBV5-6 with TRBJ2-2; 7 nucleotides line up with TRBD1. J gave up 0 bases and V 2 bases, and 1 base lay outside the gene matches. This CDR3 region has 15 residues. Germline CDR1 and CDR2: SGHDT and YYEEEE.

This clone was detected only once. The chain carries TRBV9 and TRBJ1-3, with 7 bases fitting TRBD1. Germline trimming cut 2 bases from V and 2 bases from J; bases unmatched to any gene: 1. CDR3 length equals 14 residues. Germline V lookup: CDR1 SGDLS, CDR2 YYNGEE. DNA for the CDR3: TGTGCCAGCAGCGTCGGACAGGCTGGAAACACCATATATTTT. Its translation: CASSVGQAGNTIYF. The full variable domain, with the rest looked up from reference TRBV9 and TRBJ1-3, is DSGVTQTPKHLITATGQRVTLRCSPRSGDLSVYWYQQSLDQGLQFLIQYYNGEERAKGNILERFSAQQFPDLHSELNLSSLELGDSALYFCASSVGQAGNTIYFGEGSWLTVV.

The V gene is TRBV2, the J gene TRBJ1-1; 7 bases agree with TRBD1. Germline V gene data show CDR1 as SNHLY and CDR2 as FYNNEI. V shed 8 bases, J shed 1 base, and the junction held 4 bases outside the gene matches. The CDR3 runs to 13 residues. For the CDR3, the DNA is TGTGCCAGCGTCAGACAGGGGAACACTGAAGCTTTCTTT. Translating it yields CASVRQGNTEAFF.

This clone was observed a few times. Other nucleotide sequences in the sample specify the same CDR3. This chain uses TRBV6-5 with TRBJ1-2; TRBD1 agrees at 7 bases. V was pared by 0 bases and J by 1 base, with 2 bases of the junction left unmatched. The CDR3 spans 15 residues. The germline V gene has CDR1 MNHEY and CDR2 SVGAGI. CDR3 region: CASSYSGTVNYGYTF. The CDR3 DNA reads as TGTGCCAGCAGTTACTCCGGGACAGTTAACTATGGCTACACCTTC.

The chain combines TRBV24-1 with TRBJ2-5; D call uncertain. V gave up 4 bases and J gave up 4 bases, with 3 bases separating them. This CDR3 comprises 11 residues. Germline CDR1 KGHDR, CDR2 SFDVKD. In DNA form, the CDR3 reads TGTGCCACCAGTGAAGCAGAGACCCAGTACTTC. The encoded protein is CATSEAETQYF.

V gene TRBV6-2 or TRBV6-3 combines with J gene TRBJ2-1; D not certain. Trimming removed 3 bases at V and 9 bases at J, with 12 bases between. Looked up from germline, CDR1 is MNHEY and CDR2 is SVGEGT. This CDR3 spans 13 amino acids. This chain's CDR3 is CASSYASFGEQFF. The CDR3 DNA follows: TGTGCCAGCAGTTATGCCTCCTTCGGTGAGCAGTTCTTC.

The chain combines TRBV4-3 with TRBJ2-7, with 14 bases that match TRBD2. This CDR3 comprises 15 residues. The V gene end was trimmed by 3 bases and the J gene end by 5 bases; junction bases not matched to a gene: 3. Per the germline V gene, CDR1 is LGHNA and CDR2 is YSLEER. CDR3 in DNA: TGCGCCAGCAGCCAGGGGACTAGCGGGAGCGACGAGCAGTACTTC. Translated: CASSQGTSGSDEQYF.

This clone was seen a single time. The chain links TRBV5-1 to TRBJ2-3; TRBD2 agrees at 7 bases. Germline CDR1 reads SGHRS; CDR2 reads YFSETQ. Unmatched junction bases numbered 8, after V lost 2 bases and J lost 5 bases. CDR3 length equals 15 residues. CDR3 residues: CASSLDSGSRDTQYF. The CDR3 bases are TGCGCCAGCAGCTTAGATAGCGGGTCGAGAGATACGCAGTATTTT.

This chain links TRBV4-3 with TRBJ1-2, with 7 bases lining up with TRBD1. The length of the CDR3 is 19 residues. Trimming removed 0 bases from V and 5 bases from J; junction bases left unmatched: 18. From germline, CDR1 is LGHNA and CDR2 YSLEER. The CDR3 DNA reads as TGCGCCAGCAGCCAAGAGCCGGGTTCGAGGGGGCCGTTTGGATATGGCTACACCTTC. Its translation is CASSQEPGSRGPFGYGYTF.

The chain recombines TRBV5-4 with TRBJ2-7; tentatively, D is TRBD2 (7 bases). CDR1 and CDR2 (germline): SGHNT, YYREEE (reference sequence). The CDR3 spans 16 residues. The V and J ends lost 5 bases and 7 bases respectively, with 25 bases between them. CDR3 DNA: TGTGCCAGCAGTCCCGGGGGGCAGGGTGGCCCTCGAGAGCAGTACTTC. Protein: CASSPGGQGGPREQYF.

The DNA of the CDR3 is TGTCCGAGAAGCCAGGGGGACGGGAGGGCTTACAATGAGCAGTTCTTC. This codes for CPRSQGDGRAYNEQFF. This chain connects TRBV25-1 to TRBJ2-1, with D possibly TRBD2 on 8 matching bases. Per the germline V gene, CDR1 is MGHDK and CDR2 is SYGVNS. This CDR3 spans 16 amino acids.

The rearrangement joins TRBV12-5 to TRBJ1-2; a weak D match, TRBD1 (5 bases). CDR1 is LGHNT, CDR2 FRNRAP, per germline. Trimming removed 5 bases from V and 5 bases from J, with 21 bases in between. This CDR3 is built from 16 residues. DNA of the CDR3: TGTGCTAGTGGTCATTGGAGAGGCGGGACTTCTTATGGCTACACCTTC. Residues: CASGHWRGGTSYGYTF.

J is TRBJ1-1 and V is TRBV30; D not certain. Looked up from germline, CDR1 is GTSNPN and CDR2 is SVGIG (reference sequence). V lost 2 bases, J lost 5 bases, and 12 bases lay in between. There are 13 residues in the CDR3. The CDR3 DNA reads TGTGCCTGGAGTCTATGGGCAGTTACTGAAGCTTTCTTT. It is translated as CAWSLWAVTEAFF.

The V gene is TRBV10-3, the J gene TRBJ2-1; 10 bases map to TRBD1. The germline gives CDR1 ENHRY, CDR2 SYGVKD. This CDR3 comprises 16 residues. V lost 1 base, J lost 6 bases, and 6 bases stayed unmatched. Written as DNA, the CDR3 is TGTGCCATCAGTGAGTGGGGACAGGGGACCGGCAATGAGCAGTTCTTC. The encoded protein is CAISEWGQGTGNEQFF.

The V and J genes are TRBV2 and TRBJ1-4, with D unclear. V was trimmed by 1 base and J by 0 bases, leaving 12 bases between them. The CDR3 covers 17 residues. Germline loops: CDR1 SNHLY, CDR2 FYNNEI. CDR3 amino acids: CASSEVGVLATNEKLFF. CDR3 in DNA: TGTGCCAGCAGTGAAGTAGGAGTTCTTGCAACTAATGAAAAACTGTTTTTT.

For the CDR3, the DNA is TGTGCCAGCAGCCCCGGGACAACAGAGACCCAGTACTTC. It translates to CASSPGTTETQYF. The V call is TRBV11-1, the J call TRBJ2-5, with a tentative D call TRBD1 (6 bases). The V end was cut by 5 bases, the J end by 4 bases, with 11 bases between. The CDR3 is 13 residues long. The germline CDR1 and CDR2 sequences are SGHAT and FQDESV (reference sequence). Supplemented by reference TRBV11-1 and TRBJ2-5, the full variable domain reads EAEVAQSPRYKITEKSQAVAFWCDPISGHATLYWYRQILGQGPELLVQFQDESVVDDSQLPKDRFSAERLKGVDSTLKIQPAELGDSAMYLCASSPGTTETQYFGPGTRLLVL.

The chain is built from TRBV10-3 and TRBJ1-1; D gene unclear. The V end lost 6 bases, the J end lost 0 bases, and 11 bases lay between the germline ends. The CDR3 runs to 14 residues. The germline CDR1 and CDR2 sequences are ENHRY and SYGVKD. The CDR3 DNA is TGTGCCATCAGGGATGCCGGGTTGAACACTGAAGCTTTCTTT. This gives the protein CAIRDAGLNTEAFF.